These 2 T cell receptor beta chains share one sample of origin, sequenced in a study of glioma-infiltrating T cells after dendritic cell vaccination. Some clones are missing from TCRdb's copy, which holds only in-frame ones; the method was immunoSEQ multiplex PCR. The sample carries approximately 92,000 clones, more than 70% recorded once. Time point specified: after dendritic cell vaccination, including at tumor progression/relapse. The material was blood, obtained after dendritic cell vaccination. The receptors stem from a human donor with glioblastoma.

The chain links TRBV5-1 to TRBJ1-1, with TRBD1 as a possible D gene (5 bases). V dropped 5 bases and J dropped 5 bases, with 16 bases sitting between them. This CDR3 region has 14 residues. The V gene's germline CDR1 is SGHRS and CDR2 YFSETQ. In nucleotides, the CDR3 is TGCGCCAGCAGAGGGGCTCTCGGCCCTACTGAAGCTTTCTTT. It yields the protein CASRGALGPTEAFF.

The J gene is TRBJ2-1, the V gene TRBV6-6; D unresolved. The CDR3 sequence is 13 residues long. Trimming stripped 4 bases from V and 3 bases from J, with 7 bases between. Germline values: CDR1 MNHNY, CDR2 SVGAGI (reference sequence). The CDR3 DNA reads as TGTGCCAGCAGTTCGATCGGCTACAATGAGCAGTTCTTC. It codes for CASSSIGYNEQFF.